This TCR beta chain was found in a study of PD-1 blockade in classical Hodgkin lymphoma. Study-wide results and limits: Patients who responded completely had about the same baseline diversity as newly diagnosed patients.

As to this clone: Antigen specificity is unknown.

Germline V lookup: CDR1 SGHNT, CDR2 YYREEE (reference sequence). The CDR3 is made up of 13 amino acids. V was shortened by 9 bases and J by 4 bases, with 16 bases between the two germline ends. Every single patient, without exception, relapsed after autologous stem cell transplantation, and brentuximab vedotin exposure varied. The assay was immunoSEQ multiplex PCR, and TCRdb's table has in-frame clones only and misses some. The data contain approximately 14,000 clones, more than 70% of them singletons. The receptor's source is a human donor with classical Hodgkin lymphoma. The V and J genes are TRBV5-4 and TRBJ1-2, with a tentative D call TRBD1 (5 bases). The source was peripheral blood mononuclear cells (PBMCs), collected before the second cycle of nivolumab. In DNA form, the CDR3 reads TGTGCCACCAATTCGGGGCAGGCCTATGGCTACACCTTC. Translation: CATNSGQAYGYTF.